The 7 T cell receptor beta chains given below trace back to one sample, sequenced in a study of CD8 T cells in Susac syndrome. With random hexamers, reverse transcription was performed on 0.5 to 1 ug of RNA. Via MiXCR, TCRdb re-called the immunoSEQ multiplex PCR reads, giving one row per CDR3 protein. Of 160,000 or so distinct CDR3 sequences listed, around 90% are singletons. The sequenced sample was CD4+ T cells from PBMCs. The receptors were gathered from a human donor in good health.

The chain links TRBV5-1 to TRBJ2-3, with 9 bases fitting TRBD1. Per germline, CDR1 SGHRS and CDR2 YFSETQ. With 3 bases clipped from V and 3 bases from J, the junction kept 5 bases outside the gene matches. This CDR3 spans 15 amino acids. The CDR3 loop reads CASSSLQGATDTQYF. In DNA form, the CDR3 reads TGCGCCAGCAGCTCGCTACAGGGGGCAACAGATACGCAGTATTTT.

The rearrangement uses TRBV2 and TRBJ1-4; possibly TRBD1 for D (5 bases). This CDR3 spans 14 amino acids. V was shortened by 7 bases and J by 8 bases, with 17 bases between the two germline ends. Germline CDR1 is SNHLY and CDR2 is FYNNEI. CDR3 nucleotide sequence: TGTGCCAGCAAGGAGGGGCAGGTTCGAGAAAAACTGTTTTTT. Translated, it gives CASKEGQVREKLFF.

This clonotype was seen only once. This chain uses TRBV2 with TRBJ2-5; the match to TRBD2 covers 7 bases. The ends lost 7 bases at V and 4 bases at J; junction bases unmatched: 6. The germline V gene has CDR1 SNHLY and CDR2 FYNNEI. CDR3 length equals 13 residues. The CDR3 coding sequence is TGTGCCAGCATTCGGGGAGGGCGAGAGACCCAGTACTTC. This codes for CASIRGGRETQYF.

The rearrangement uses TRBV30 and TRBJ1-2; no reliable D call. The CDR3 runs to 14 residues. Germline V gene data show CDR1 as GTSNPN and CDR2 as SVGIG (reference sequence). Trimming pared 2 bases from V and 5 bases from J, leaving 15 bases between. The CDR3 spells CAWSWSGGRYGYTF. CDR3 in DNA: TGTGCCTGGAGTTGGTCCGGAGGGAGGTATGGCTACACCTTC.

The DNA for the CDR3 is TGTGCCAGCTGTGTCCGGGGAGGCAACTATGGCTACACCTTC. Amino acids: CASCVRGGNYGYTF. The gene calls are TRBV12-3 or TRBV12-4 and TRBJ1-2, with D unresolved. V gave up 8 bases and J gave up 2 bases, with 15 bases separating them. The CDR3 has 14 amino acids.

The chain uses TRBV5-1 and TRBJ2-7; TRBD2 might be the D (5 bases). Germline CDR1 and CDR2: SGHRS and YFSETQ. Deletions cut 3 bases from V and 6 bases from J, with 10 bases between. This CDR3 contains 12 residues. DNA for the CDR3: TGCGCCAGCAGCTCGACTACTGGCGAGCAGTACTTC. Translated: CASSSTTGEQYF.

The rearrangement uses TRBV24-1 and TRBJ2-1; 10 bases match TRBD2. Germline values: CDR1 KGHDR, CDR2 SFDVKD. V trimming: 4 bases; J trimming: 9 bases; junction bases outside the gene matches: 11. The CDR3 has 16 amino acids. In DNA form, the CDR3 reads TGTGCCACCAGTGACCGGAGCGGGGGGGCCTCGAGTGAGCAGTTCTTC. It yields the protein CATSDRSGGASSEQFF.